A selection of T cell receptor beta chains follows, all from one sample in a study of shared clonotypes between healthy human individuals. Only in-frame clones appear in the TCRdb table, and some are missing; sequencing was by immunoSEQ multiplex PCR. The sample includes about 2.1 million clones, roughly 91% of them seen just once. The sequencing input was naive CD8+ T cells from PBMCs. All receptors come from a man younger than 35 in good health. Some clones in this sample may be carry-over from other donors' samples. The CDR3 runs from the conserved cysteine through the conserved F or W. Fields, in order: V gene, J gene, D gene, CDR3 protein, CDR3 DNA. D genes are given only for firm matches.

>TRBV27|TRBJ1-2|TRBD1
CASSFRTGGPYGYTF
TGTGCCAGCAGTTTCCGGACAGGGGGCCCCTATGGCTACACCTTC
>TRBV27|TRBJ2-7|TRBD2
CASSLSLAEKTYEQYF
TGTGCCAGCAGTTTATCTCTAGCGGAAAAGACCTACGAGCAGTACTTC
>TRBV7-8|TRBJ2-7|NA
CASSSGRVRYEQYF
TGTGCCAGCAGTAGCGGCCGAGTCCGATACGAGCAGTACTTC
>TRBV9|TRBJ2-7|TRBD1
CASSITGTGWSEQYF
TGTGCCAGCAGCATAACCGGGACAGGGTGGTCTGAGCAGTACTTC
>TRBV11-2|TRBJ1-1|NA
CASSLDLVGGLNTEAFF
TGTGCCAGCAGCTTAGATTTAGTTGGGGGCTTGAACACTGAAGCTTTCTTT
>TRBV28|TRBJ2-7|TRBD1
CASSLRDRERGEQYF
TGTGCCAGCAGCCTCCGGGACAGGGAAAGGGGCGAGCAGTACTTC
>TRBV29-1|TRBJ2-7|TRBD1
CSVKTGNSYEQYF
TGCAGCGTTAAGACAGGGAATTCCTACGAGCAGTACTTC
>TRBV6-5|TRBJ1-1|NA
CASSYSSTEAFF
TGTGCCAGCAGTTACTCGTCGACTGAAGCTTTCTTT
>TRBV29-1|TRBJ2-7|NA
CSVGLGADYEQYF
TGCAGCGTGGGCCTCGGAGCGGATTACGAGCAGTACTTC
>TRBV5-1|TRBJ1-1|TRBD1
CASSPQWTGGVGTEAFF
TGCGCCAGCAGCCCACAGTGGACAGGGGGAGTGGGCACTGAAGCTTTCTTT
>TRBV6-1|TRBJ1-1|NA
CASSSSRWGTEAFF
TGTGCCAGCAGTTCAAGCAGGTGGGGTACTGAAGCTTTCTTT
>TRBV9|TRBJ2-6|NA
CASSVSRTRSSGANVLTF
TGTGCCAGCAGCGTGTCCCGGACACGGAGTTCTGGGGCCAACGTCCTGACTTTC
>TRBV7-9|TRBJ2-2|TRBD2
CASSSLLAGSGLGELFF
TGTGCCAGCAGCTCCCTTCTAGCGGGAAGCGGTTTGGGGGAGCTGTTTTTT
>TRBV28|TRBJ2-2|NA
CASSFMANTGELFF
TGTGCCAGCAGTTTTATGGCGAACACCGGGGAGCTGTTTTTT